The 7 T cell receptor beta chains below were found in one sample sequenced in a study of T cell changes during pregnancy in multiple sclerosis. Assay: immunoSEQ multiplex PCR; the TCRdb copy retains only in-frame clones and omits some. The sample yields 67,000 or so clones, approximately 92% seen once. The sequenced sample was CD8+ T cells from peripheral blood mononuclear cells, obtained in the third trimester of pregnancy. The receptors derive from a female donor in good health, enrolled as a control in a pregnancy study.

V usage is TRBV7-9 and J usage is TRBJ2-5; TRBD1 matches 9 bases. CDR1 and CDR2 (germline): SEHNR, FQNEAQ (reference sequence). V was clipped by 5 bases and J by 4 bases; unmatched bases: 17. The CDR3 runs to 18 residues. DNA of the CDR3: TGTGCCAGCAGCCAACTAGGGATCGCCGGGACAGGGCGAGAGACCCAGTACTTC. Its protein product is CASSQLGIAGTGRETQYF.

The chain uses TRBV15 and TRBJ2-7, with D maybe TRBD2 (6 bases). The V gene lost 1 base and the J gene lost 1 base, with 11 bases spanning the gap. The CDR3 has 15 residues. CDR1 is LNHNV, CDR2 YYDKDF, per germline (reference sequence). The CDR3 sequence is CATSRVGGLSYEQYF. In nucleotides, the CDR3 is TGTGCCACCAGCAGAGTCGGGGGTCTTTCCTACGAGCAGTACTTC.

This clone appeared a few times. For the CDR3, the DNA is TGCGCCAGCAGCCAGACGTTCCGACAGAGCCTAGGGGGCGGGGAGCTGTTTTTT. It yields the protein CASSQTFRQSLGGGELFF. The rearrangement uses TRBV4-3 and TRBJ2-2, with a tentative D call TRBD1 (6 bases). V lost 3 bases and J 7 bases, leaving 24 bases between the germline ends. The CDR3 totals 18 residues. Per germline, CDR1 LGHNA and CDR2 YSLEER.

The chain employs TRBV10-3 and TRBJ2-6; tentative D call: TRBD1 (6 bases). V was pared by 6 bases and J by 1 base, with 19 bases between. Germline V CDR1 and CDR2: ENHRY, SYGVKD. The CDR3 spans 18 residues. The CDR3 spells CAIRASSGVESGANVLTF. The DNA of the CDR3 is TGTGCCATCAGGGCATCTTCAGGGGTTGAATCTGGGGCCAACGTCCTGACTTTC.

This chain connects TRBV9 to TRBJ1-1; a possible D gene is TRBD1 (5 bases). CDR1 is SGDLS and CDR2 is YYNGEE in the germline V gene. V lost 7 bases, J lost 0 bases, and 19 bases lay in between. The CDR3 has 16 amino acids. CDR3 sequence (DNA): TGTGCCAGCGGCTTCACCAGGGATGGAATGAACACTGAAGCTTTCTTT. Protein: CASGFTRDGMNTEAFF. The whole variable domain, remainder taken from reference TRBV9 and TRBJ1-1, is DSGVTQTPKHLITATGQRVTLRCSPRSGDLSVYWYQQSLDQGLQFLIQYYNGEERAKGNILERFSAQQFPDLHSELNLSSLELGDSALYFCASGFTRDGMNTEAFFGQGTRLTVV.

The V call is TRBV6-1, the J call TRBJ2-2; 7 bases line up with TRBD2. CDR3 length equals 15 residues. The germline V gene has CDR1 MNHNS and CDR2 SASEGT. The V segment lost 2 bases and the J segment 5 bases; nucleotides outside the gene matches: 5. The CDR3: CASSESGVGTGELFF. CDR3 nucleotides: TGTGCCAGCAGTGAAAGCGGGGTCGGTACCGGGGAGCTGTTTTTT.

The chain carries TRBV4-3 and TRBJ1-1, with D possibly TRBD1 on 5 matching bases. V shed 5 bases and J shed 0 bases, with 25 bases lying between them. Looked up from germline, CDR1 is LGHNA and CDR2 is YSLEER. This CDR3 is 19 amino acids long. The CDR3 DNA sequence: TGCGCCAGCAGCTCACACCCGACGGGGGGTGGCCTCATGAACACTGAAGCTTTCTTT. Translating gives CASSSHPTGGGLMNTEAFF.